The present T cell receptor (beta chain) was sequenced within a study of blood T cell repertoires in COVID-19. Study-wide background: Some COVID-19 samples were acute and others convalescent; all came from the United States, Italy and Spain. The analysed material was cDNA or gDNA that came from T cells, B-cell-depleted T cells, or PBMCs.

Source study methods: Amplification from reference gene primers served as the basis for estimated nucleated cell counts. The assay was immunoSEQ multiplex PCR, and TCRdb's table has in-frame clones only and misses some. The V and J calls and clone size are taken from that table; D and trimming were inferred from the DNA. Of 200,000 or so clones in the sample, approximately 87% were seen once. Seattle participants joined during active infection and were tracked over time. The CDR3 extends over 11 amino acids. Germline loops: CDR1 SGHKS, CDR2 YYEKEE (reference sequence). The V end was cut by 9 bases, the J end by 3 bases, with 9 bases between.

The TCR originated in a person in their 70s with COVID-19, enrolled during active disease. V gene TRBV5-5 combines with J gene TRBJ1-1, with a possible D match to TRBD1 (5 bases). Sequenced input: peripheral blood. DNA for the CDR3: TGTGCCACCAGGGAGGACACTGAAGCTTTCTTT. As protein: CATREDTEAFF. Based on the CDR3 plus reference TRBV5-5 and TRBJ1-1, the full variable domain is DAGVTQSPTHLIKTRGQQVTLRCSPISGHKSVSWYQQVLGQGPQFIFQYYEKEERGRGNFPDRFSARQFPNYSSELNVNALLLGDSALYLCATREDTEAFFGQGTRLTVV.